This T cell receptor (beta chain) emerged from a study of response to subunit inactivated influenza vaccine. General study findings and limits: The study's authors posited that every seasonal influenza vaccination enlists few new T cells.

This clonotype was observed a few times. Its specificity is not known. Between the trimmed V and J ends, which lost 5 bases and 4 bases, there was a span of 12 bases. The germline V gene encodes CDR1 DFQATT and CDR2 SNEGSKA (reference sequence). This CDR3 spans 13 amino acids. MiXCR, run by TCRdb on the RT-PCR reads, gives a single entry per CDR3 protein. The sample lists about 700,000 distinct CDR3 sequences; roughly 13% were seen once. This chain connects TRBV20-1 to TRBJ2-1; D possibly corresponds to TRBD2 (5 bases). This sequence was found in a man aged 50 to 60 who received an inactivated influenza vaccine. The starting material was PBMCs from blood, obtained 14 to 15 days before vaccination. The CDR3 reads CSAYKPGYNEQFF. CDR3 nucleotide sequence: TGCAGTGCTTACAAACCGGGATACAATGAGCAGTTCTTC.